Reported below is one TCR beta chain. Its antigen remains unknown. Each donor gave roughly 9.8 milliliters of peripheral blood. The sample belongs to a study of blood T cells in healthy people across ages. The study, taken as a whole, reports: Whereas aged donors had fewer naive CD4+ cells, long-lived donors had more of them and higher diversity.

A J-beta primer mix and a sample-barcoded 5' primer were used in a second PCR of roughly 6 to 12 cycles. TCRdb re-derived calls from the 5' RACE reads in MiXCR, one entry per CDR3 protein. The sample carries approximately 880,000 distinct CDR3 sequences, roughly 43% recorded once. The CDR3 covers 16 residues. Trimming pared 2 bases from V and 13 bases from J, leaving 24 bases between. Germline lookup yields CDR1 ENHRY and CDR2 SYGVKD. The sample comprised blood. This chain links TRBV10-3 with TRBJ2-4; D is unresolved. This sequence was found in a man aged 25 to 45 in good health. CDR3 DNA: TGTGCCATCAGTGAGAGTAGAGTCGTCCGCTCCTACGGGCAGTACTTC. Translating it yields CAISESRVVRSYGQYF.